Each of the 32 T cell receptor beta chains below was sequenced from the same sample in a study of T cell changes during pregnancy in multiple sclerosis. Assay used: immunoSEQ multiplex PCR; TCRdb lists only in-frame clones, some missing. Of fewer than 50,000 clones listed, about 94% were seen once; the top ten hold approximately 4.2%. The input for sequencing was CD8+ T cells from peripheral blood mononuclear cells, taken in the first trimester of pregnancy. The source is a female donor with multiple sclerosis, enrolled in a pregnancy study.

The CDR3 sequence is CASSSGLATGELFF. CDR3 nucleotide sequence: TGTGCCAGCAGCTCCGGACTAGCAACCGGGGAGCTGTTTTTT. V and J are TRBV13 and TRBJ2-2; 8 bases align to TRBD2. V shed 4 bases, J shed 5 bases, and the junction held 3 bases outside the gene matches. Germline assignment: CDR1 PRHDT and CDR2 FYEKMQ (reference sequence). The CDR3 loop spans 14 amino acids.

This clone has only a few counts. CDR3 residues: CASSQGRVTEAFF. Here the CDR3 DNA reads TGTGCCAGTAGCCAAGGCAGGGTGACTGAAGCTTTCTTT. The rearrangement joins TRBV19 to TRBJ1-1; the D gene is possibly TRBD1 (5 bases). This CDR3 spans 13 amino acids. V shed 6 bases and J shed 5 bases, with 13 bases lying between them. CDR1 is LNHDA, CDR2 SQIVND, per germline (reference sequence).

V usage is TRBV7-9 and J usage is TRBJ1-1, with 7 nucleotides matching TRBD1. The germline CDR1 and CDR2 sequences are SEHNR and FQNEAQ (reference sequence). Trimming removed 2 bases from V and 4 bases from J; junction bases left unmatched: 13. The CDR3 runs to 17 residues. CDR3 region: CASSLYSRGIDSTEAFF. The CDR3 bases are TGTGCCAGCAGCTTATATTCCAGGGGGATTGATTCCACTGAAGCTTTCTTT.

The rearrangement joins TRBV5-1 to TRBJ2-2; 12 bases are a match to TRBD1. V shed 0 bases and J 3 bases; nucleotides not matched to a gene: 0. This CDR3 region has 16 residues. In germline, CDR1 is SGHRS, CDR2 YFSETQ. In DNA, the CDR3 is TGCGCCAGCAGCTTGGGGGACAGGGGGCACACCGGGGAGCTGTTTTTT. Its translation: CASSLGDRGHTGELFF.

V gene TRBV9 combines with J gene TRBJ1-5; D gene uncertain. V shed 5 bases and J shed 4 bases, with 7 bases lying between them. Germline loops: CDR1 SGDLS, CDR2 YYNGEE. This CDR3 is 12 amino acids long. The CDR3 spells CASSSENQPQHF. In DNA, the CDR3 is TGTGCCAGCAGTTCTGAGAATCAGCCCCAGCATTTT.

J is TRBJ2-7 and V is TRBV7-6; 7 nucleotides line up with TRBD1. Per germline, CDR1 SGHVS and CDR2 FNYEAQ. The length of the CDR3 is 16 residues. The trim removed 3 bases at V and 0 bases at J, leaving 8 bases unmatched. The CDR3 nucleotides read TGTGCCAGCAGCTTTACCCCAGGGGGTGACTCCTACGAGCAGTACTTC. It translates to CASSFTPGGDSYEQYF.

The genes are TRBV2 and TRBJ2-7, with TRBD1 matching 9 bases. Germline assignment: CDR1 SNHLY and CDR2 FYNNEI. Germline trimming cut 9 bases from V and 4 bases from J; bases unmatched to any gene: 7. CDR3 length equals 13 residues. CDR3 sequence: CASIQGAVYEQYF. The CDR3 coding sequence is TGTGCCAGTATACAGGGGGCTGTTTACGAGCAGTACTTC.

The chain has TRBV5-4 and TRBJ2-6, with D maybe TRBD2 (6 bases). CDR3 size: 17 residues. From germline, CDR1 is SGHNT and CDR2 YYREEE (reference sequence). V shed 5 bases and J shed 1 base, with 16 bases lying between them. The CDR3 sequence: CASRAGYGSSGANVLTF. For the CDR3, the DNA is TGTGCCAGCAGGGCGGGGTATGGAAGTTCTGGGGCCAACGTCCTGACTTTC.

The chain links TRBV2 to TRBJ1-1, with D maybe TRBD1 (5 bases). Germline CDR1 is SNHLY and CDR2 is FYNNEI. The ends were cut back, 1 base at V and 0 bases at J, with 12 bases in the middle. The CDR3 runs to 16 residues. The CDR3 region is CASSEGQKIMNTEAFF. The DNA for the CDR3 is TGTGCCAGCAGTGAAGGACAGAAGATCATGAACACTGAAGCTTTCTTT.

The chain joins TRBV2 to TRBJ2-1; 9 nucleotides line up with TRBD1. This CDR3 comprises 15 residues. Germline CDR1 is SNHLY and CDR2 is FYNNEI. V shed 6 bases, J shed 0 bases, and the junction held 3 bases outside the gene matches. CDR3 sequence reads: CASRRGQGSYNEQFF. CDR3 coding DNA: TGTGCCAGCAGGAGGGGACAGGGCTCCTACAATGAGCAGTTCTTC.

The V gene is TRBV4-1, the J gene TRBJ2-1; 9 bases align to TRBD2. The CDR3 is 15 residues long. The V gene end was trimmed by 4 bases and the J gene end by 7 bases; junction bases not matched to a gene: 8. From germline, CDR1 is MGHRA and CDR2 YSYEKL. CDR3 sequence: CASSPRVAGVNEQFF. The CDR3, as DNA: TGCGCCAGCAGCCCCCGAGTAGCGGGAGTTAATGAGCAGTTCTTC.

V gene TRBV7-9 combines with J gene TRBJ1-2, with 7 bases aligning to TRBD1. The J segment lost 4 bases and the V segment lost 2 bases, leaving 19 bases of the junction unmatched. There are 19 residues in the CDR3. CDR1 SEHNR and CDR2 FQNEAQ come from the germline V gene (reference sequence). The DNA for the CDR3 is TGTGCCAGCAGCTTATCTCTTGCGGACAGGCGCTTTGGAATCTATGGCTACACCTTC. Translation gives CASSLSLADRRFGIYGYTF.

The chain combines TRBV18 with TRBJ2-1, with 10 bases matching TRBD2. CDR1 is KGHSH and CDR2 is LQKENI in the germline V gene. The CDR3 extends over 15 amino acids. The junction had 3 bases not matched to a gene; V was cut back by 5 bases and J by 2 bases. The DNA of the CDR3 is TGTGCCAGCTCAGTAGCGGGGGGTACCTACAATGAGCAGTTCTTC. Residues: CASSVAGGTYNEQFF.

The chain uses TRBV13 and TRBJ1-2, with 8 bases aligning to TRBD1. V dropped 3 bases and J dropped 0; count of bases not matched to a gene: 3. The length of the CDR3 is 15 residues. Looked up from germline, CDR1 is PRHDT and CDR2 is FYEKMQ (reference sequence). In nucleotides, the CDR3 is TGTGCCAGCAGCTTTGGGACAGGCCCTAACTATGGCTACACCTTC. Residues: CASSFGTGPNYGYTF. The full variable domain, completed using reference TRBV13 and TRBJ1-2, is AAGVIQSPRHLIKEKRETATLKCYPIPRHDTVYWYQQGPGQDPQFLISFYEKMQSDKGSIPDRFSAQQFSDYHSELNMSSLELGDSALYFCASSFGTGPNYGYTFGSGTRLTVV.

CDR3 residues: CSARASYEQFF. The CDR3 coding sequence is TGCAGTGCTAGGGCTAGCTATGAGCAGTTCTTC. This sequence joins TRBV20-1 and TRBJ2-1; a weak D match, TRBD2 (5 bases). Germline CDR1 reads DFQATT; CDR2 reads SNEGSKA (reference sequence). V was pared by 3 bases and J by 8 bases, with 8 bases between. The CDR3 is 11 residues long.

In its sample, this clone was seen a few times. The chain is built from TRBV4-2 and TRBJ2-3; D is unclear. CDR1 and CDR2 from the germline V gene are LGHNA and YNFKEQ. CDR3 length: 15 amino acids. V was pared by 0 bases and J by 4 bases, with 11 bases between. CDR3 nucleotides: TGTGCCAGCAGCCAAGACCCTTACTCCTCAGATACGCAGTATTTT. This sequence encodes CASSQDPYSSDTQYF.

CDR3 protein: CASSKSGTANTEAFF. As DNA, the CDR3 is TGTGCCAGCAGTAAATCCGGGACAGCGAACACTGAAGCTTTCTTT. The chain recombines TRBV6-5 with TRBJ1-1; 7 nucleotides line up with TRBD1. This CDR3 region has 15 residues. Germline trimming cut 5 bases from V and 1 base from J; bases unmatched to any gene: 7. Germline V lookup: CDR1 MNHEY, CDR2 SVGAGI.

The chain carries TRBV27 and TRBJ1-1; weak D call: TRBD1 (5 bases). In germline, CDR1 is MNHEY, CDR2 SMNVEV (reference sequence). CDR3 length: 16 amino acids. V was trimmed by 6 bases and J by 7 bases, leaving 24 bases between them. Written as DNA, the CDR3 is TGTGCCAGCAGGCACAACCTAGGGGAAGGACGAATTGAAGCTTTCTTT. Protein product: CASRHNLGEGRIEAFF.

The V call is TRBV6-5, the J call TRBJ1-1, with TRBD1 as a possible D gene (6 bases). V lost 7 bases, J lost 5 bases, and 14 bases lay in between. The CDR3 loop spans 13 amino acids. The germline CDR1 and CDR2 sequences are MNHEY and SVGAGI. CDR3 coding DNA: TGTGCCAGCAAGATACAGGGCTCGACTGAAGCTTTCTTT. Protein product: CASKIQGSTEAFF.

J is TRBJ2-7 and V is TRBV7-9; 9 nucleotides line up with TRBD1. J gave up 3 bases and V 5 bases, and 2 bases lay outside the gene matches. Per germline, CDR1 SEHNR and CDR2 FQNEAQ (reference sequence). This CDR3 comprises 13 residues. Here the CDR3 DNA reads TGTGCCAGCAGCCCGGGACAGGGCTACGAGCAGTACTTC. It yields the protein CASSPGQGYEQYF.

For the CDR3, the DNA is TGTGCCAGCAGCGCTGGGACAGGGGGGATCTACGAGCAGTACTTC. This translates into CASSAGTGGIYEQYF. The chain carries TRBV9 and TRBJ2-7, with 11 bases that match TRBD1. The CDR3 extends over 15 amino acids. Trimming took 3 bases from V and 3 from J; bases not matched to a gene: 5. Germline CDR1 and CDR2: SGDLS and YYNGEE.

In this sample, this clone turned up once. The chain is built from TRBV18 and TRBJ1-1; no definite D call. The germline gives CDR1 KGHSH, CDR2 LQKENI. V shed 3 bases and J shed 11 bases, with 16 bases lying between them. There are 13 residues in the CDR3. This CDR3 reads CASSPAAGGGAFF. In nucleotides, the CDR3 is TGTGCCAGCTCACCGGCGGCGGGCGGAGGGGCTTTCTTT.

V usage is TRBV28 and J usage is TRBJ1-1, with a tentative D call TRBD1 (5 bases). Trimming removed 7 bases from V and 2 bases from J, with 11 bases in between. Germline CDR1 and CDR2: MDHEN and SYDVKM. The length of the CDR3 is 13 residues. CDR3 DNA: TGTGCCAGCAAGGCGGGGGGAAACACTGAAGCTTTCTTT. Amino acids: CASKAGGNTEAFF.

This rearrangement joins TRBV19 to TRBJ2-7, with D tentatively TRBD1 (5 bases). CDR1 is LNHDA and CDR2 is SQIVND in the germline V gene (reference sequence). V dropped 1 base and J dropped 1 base, with 8 bases sitting between them. This CDR3 has 14 amino acids. CDR3 in amino acids: CASSIGRGSYEQYF. DNA of the CDR3: TGTGCCAGTAGTATAGGAAGGGGTTCCTACGAGCAGTACTTC.

The CDR3, as DNA: TGTGCCAGTAGTCACCCTCGGGTCCCGGGCAATGAGCAGTTCTTC. Translating it yields CASSHPRVPGNEQFF. The chain uses TRBV19 and TRBJ2-1; D unresolved. Germline V gives CDR1 LNHDA, CDR2 SQIVND (reference sequence). The CDR3 runs 15 residues. V lost 5 bases, J lost 6 bases, and 17 bases lay in between.

This chain connects TRBV6-4 to TRBJ2-3; TRBD1 might be the D (7 bases). The germline V gene has CDR1 MRHNA and CDR2 SNTAGT. Between the trimmed V and J ends, which lost 2 bases and 0 bases, there was a span of 12 bases. The CDR3 spans 16 residues. Here the CDR3 reads CASSDAEGASTDTQYF. In DNA form, the CDR3 reads TGTGCCAGCAGTGACGCGGAGGGGGCGAGCACAGATACGCAGTATTTT.

This clone is a singleton in its sample. The chain employs TRBV9 and TRBJ1-3, with TRBD1 matching over 8 bases. V lost 7 bases to trimming and J lost 0 bases; unmatched junction nucleotides: 3. The germline V gene encodes CDR1 SGDLS and CDR2 YYNGEE. The CDR3 is 14 amino acids. CDR3 coding DNA: TGTGCCAGCCGACAGGGGACCTCTGGAAACACCATATATTTT. The encoded protein is CASRQGTSGNTIYF.

This clone was detected a few times. This chain uses TRBV9 with TRBJ1-1; no definite D call. CDR1 and CDR2 from the germline V gene are SGDLS and YYNGEE. The ends were cut back, 0 bases at V and 2 bases at J, with 5 bases in the middle. The CDR3 sequence is 13 residues long. CDR3: CASSVEANTEAFF. In DNA form, the CDR3 reads TGTGCCAGCAGCGTAGAAGCTAACACTGAAGCTTTCTTT.

This clone has only one observation. V and J are TRBV11-3 and TRBJ2-2, with 7 bases that match TRBD1. Trimming cost V 5 bases and J 0 bases; bases outside gene matches: 6. Per germline, CDR1 SGHNT and CDR2 YENEEA. The CDR3 covers 16 residues. CDR3 protein: CASSPRQGTNTGELFF. Written as DNA, the CDR3 is TGTGCCAGCAGCCCGCGACAGGGTACGAACACCGGGGAGCTGTTTTTT.

The chain recombines TRBV6-1 with TRBJ2-5; 8 bases are a match to TRBD2. J gave up 5 bases and V 2 bases, and 22 bases lay outside the gene matches. Germline CDR1 is MNHNS and CDR2 is SASEGT. The CDR3 has 20 amino acids. CDR3 sequence (DNA): TGTGCCAGCAGTGAAAGAGGCCGGTTGGGGGCGGGAGGTTACCGGGAGACCCAGTACTTC. It is translated as CASSERGRLGAGGYRETQYF.

This rearrangement joins TRBV7-8 to TRBJ2-1; TRBD2 might be the D (6 bases). The CDR3 is 17 amino acids. V lost 5 bases and J lost 8, with 25 bases in between. The V gene's germline CDR1 is SGHVS and CDR2 FQNEAQ. CDR3 loop: CASSPWGEQKAGDEQFF. The CDR3 nucleotides read TGTGCCAGCAGCCCCTGGGGGGAGCAGAAGGCCGGCGATGAGCAGTTCTTC. The full variable domain, with the rest looked up from reference TRBV7-8 and TRBJ2-1, is GAGVSQSPRYKVAKRGQDVALRCDPISGHVSLFWYQQALGQGPEFLTYFQNEAQLDKSGLPSDRFFAERPEGSVSTLKIQRTQQEDSAVYLCASSPWGEQKAGDEQFFGPGTRLTVL.

This chain uses TRBV5-1 with TRBJ1-5, with D maybe TRBD1 (5 bases). Trimming shortened V by 0 bases and J by 4 bases, and 11 bases separated the two germline ends. The CDR3 contains 15 residues. The germline CDR1 and CDR2 sequences are SGHRS and YFSETQ. The CDR3 DNA follows: TGCGCCAGCAGCTTGGCGGGGGGTCCGAATCAGCCCCAGCATTTT. Amino acids: CASSLAGGPNQPQHF.